The next 15 T cell receptor beta chains were all read from a single sample in a study of blood T cell repertoires in COVID-19 (dated by TCRdb to 2018 to 2021). Library prep was done by the immunoSEQ multiplex PCR assay. TCRdb took this table from immuneACCESS and kept in-frame rearrangements with V and J called. Such tables lack part of the clones; where checked against another copy, unresolved V genes explain under half of the gap, and the rest is unexplained. This sample comprises some 320,000 clones, roughly nine tenths of them detected only once. Together, the top ten hold less than 4% of the sample. The material sequenced was PBMCs or T cells enriched from blood (not recorded which). Receptor source: a woman in her 30s who had been exposed to COVID-19.

The V and J genes are TRBV19 and TRBJ1-5, with D tentatively TRBD1 (6 bases). The CDR3 is 13 residues long. The germline V gene has CDR1 LNHDA and CDR2 SQIVND (reference sequence). The V end lost 11 bases, the J end lost 4 bases, and 15 bases lay between the germline ends. CDR3 sequence reads: CAGSRDTNQPQHF. DNA of the CDR3: TGTGCCGGATCCCGGGACACAAATCAGCCCCAGCATTTT.

V usage is TRBV30 and J usage is TRBJ1-6, with D hard to call. This CDR3 has 11 amino acids. The V end was cut by 2 bases, the J end by 6 bases, with 2 bases between. CDR1 and CDR2 from the germline V gene are GTSNPN and SVGIG (reference sequence). CDR3 in DNA: TGTGCCTGGAGTCTTAATTCACCCCTCCACTTT. It yields the protein CAWSLNSPLHF.

As regards this clone: The same CDR3 can be traced to other DNA sequences in this sample. The V call is TRBV27, the J call TRBJ1-1; D not resolved. The CDR3 spans 13 residues. Germline loops: CDR1 MNHEY, CDR2 SMNVEV (reference sequence). Trimming took off 0 bases at V and 1 base at J, with 3 bases between the two ends. The CDR3 bases are TGTGCCAGCAGTTTATCGAGGAACACTGAAGCTTTCTTT. Translation: CASSLSRNTEAFF.

The CDR3 here is CASSQFYVGPGDYGYTF. CDR3 nucleotides: TGCGCCAGCAGCCAATTTTATGTGGGGCCAGGGGACTATGGCTACACCTTC. The chain carries TRBV4-1 and TRBJ1-2; tentatively, D is TRBD1 (6 bases). The CDR3 is made up of 17 amino acids. V gave up 2 bases and J gave up 3 bases, with 19 bases separating them. Germline V lookup: CDR1 MGHRA, CDR2 YSYEKL.

At least ten counts were recorded for this clone. V and J are TRBV2 and TRBJ1-1, with 7 bases identical to TRBD1. V trimming: 6 bases; J trimming: 6 bases; junction bases outside the gene matches: 22. The CDR3 contains 18 residues. Germline lookup yields CDR1 SNHLY and CDR2 FYNNEI. CDR3 residues: CASRRRDSYRVGIAEAFF. The CDR3 DNA sequence: TGTGCCAGCAGACGCCGGGACAGCTACCGGGTAGGAATCGCTGAAGCTTTCTTT.

The chain employs TRBV6-5 and TRBJ2-3; D not certain. The CDR3 extends over 15 amino acids. The V gene lost 5 bases and the J gene lost 2 bases, with 14 bases spanning the gap. Germline V gene lookup returns CDR1 MNHEY and CDR2 SVGAGI. The DNA of the CDR3 is TGTGCCAGCAGTCCCGTTGACATCCTCACAGATACGCAGTATTTT. Translating gives CASSPVDILTDTQYF.

The chain's CDR3 is CASSYRDRDTYEQYF. As DNA, the CDR3 is TGTGCCAGCAGTTACCGGGACAGGGACACCTACGAGCAGTACTTC. The chain uses TRBV2 and TRBJ2-7; 9 bases fit TRBD1. The CDR3 is 15 residues long. The V gene's germline CDR1 is SNHLY and CDR2 FYNNEI. V shed 5 bases, J shed 2 bases, and the junction held 7 bases outside the gene matches.

DNA of the CDR3: TGTGCCAGCAGCCCAAACCACAGGGGCGCCTATGGCTACACCTTC. Translation gives CASSPNHRGAYGYTF. The rearrangement joins TRBV5-6 to TRBJ1-2; 7 bases are a match to TRBD1. Germline assignment: CDR1 SGHDT and CDR2 YYEEEE. J gave up 4 bases and V 4 bases, and 10 bases lay outside the gene matches. The CDR3 totals 15 residues.

Notes on this clone: The sample holds other DNA sequences that translate to the same CDR3. The rearrangement joins TRBV5-1 to TRBJ2-2; 7 positions match TRBD1. CDR1 is SGHRS and CDR2 is YFSETQ in the germline V gene. This CDR3 comprises 14 residues. With 1 base clipped from V and 4 bases from J, the junction kept 1 base outside the gene matches. The CDR3 loop is CASSLTGVTGELFF. The CDR3 region has the DNA TGCGCCAGCAGCTTGACAGGGGTCACCGGGGAGCTGTTTTTT.

This chain uses TRBV25-1 with TRBJ1-5; D gene ambiguous. This CDR3 contains 13 residues. Germline CDR1 reads MGHDK; CDR2 reads SYGVNS. Trimming took off 1 base at V and 2 bases at J, with 3 bases between the two ends. The CDR3 DNA is TGTGCCAGCAGTGAATCGGGCAATCAGCCCCAGCATTTT. Amino acid sequence: CASSESGNQPQHF.

The rearrangement joins TRBV24-1 to TRBJ1-2; no clear D. Germline V lookup: CDR1 KGHDR, CDR2 SFDVKD. This CDR3 contains 14 residues. Trimming removed 2 bases at V and 6 bases at J, with 12 bases between. The CDR3 region is CATSDSDGFDGYTF. The CDR3 nucleotides are TGTGCCACCAGTGATTCTGACGGGTTTGATGGCTACACCTTC.

The rearrangement links TRBV19 to TRBJ2-7, with TRBD2 matching over 7 bases. J gave up 1 base and V 3 bases, and 6 bases lay outside the gene matches. The germline V gene has CDR1 LNHDA and CDR2 SQIVND (reference sequence). This CDR3 has 15 amino acids. The DNA of the CDR3 is TGTGCCAGTAGTATTGGGAGGGGTCCGTCCTACGAGCAGTACTTC. Its translation: CASSIGRGPSYEQYF.

Concerning this clone itself: Other DNA sequences within the sample encode an identical CDR3. The chain is built from TRBV5-1 and TRBJ1-1; no definite D call. The V gene's germline CDR1 is SGHRS and CDR2 YFSETQ. Trimming cost V 1 base and J 1 base, with 5 bases left between them. There are 13 residues in the CDR3. The CDR3, as DNA: TGCGCCAGCAGCTTGACGGGGAACACTGAAGCTTTCTTT. It translates to CASSLTGNTEAFF.

This clone has just a few counts. This chain links TRBV7-9 with TRBJ2-7; TRBD1 might be the D (6 bases). Per germline, CDR1 SEHNR and CDR2 FQNEAQ (reference sequence). The CDR3 consists of 15 residues. V was pared by 4 bases and J by 0 bases, with 13 bases between. The CDR3 DNA reads TGTGCCAGCAGCTCGACAGGAAAAATCTCCTACGAGCAGTACTTC. Protein sequence: CASSSTGKISYEQYF.

The rearrangement joins TRBV30 to TRBJ2-1; a weak D match, TRBD2 (5 bases). From germline, CDR1 is GTSNPN and CDR2 SVGIG (reference sequence). The CDR3 totals 14 residues. V lost 0 bases to trimming and J lost 2 bases, with 8 bases between them. The CDR3 protein is CAWSVTGTYNEQFF. CDR3 sequence (DNA): TGTGCCTGGAGTGTTACCGGGACCTACAATGAGCAGTTCTTC.